This T cell receptor beta chain was recorded in a study of T cell responses to AZD1222 COVID-19 vaccine. This CDR3 spans 13 amino acids. V was pared by 3 bases and J by 7 bases, with 10 bases between. CDR1 and CDR2 (germline): SGHTA, FQGNSA. The table came from immunoSEQ multiplex PCR; TCRdb's copy has only in-frame clones and leaves some out. Here the sample spans 110,000 or so clones, roughly 82% being singletons. The rearrangement joins TRBV7-2 to TRBJ1-5, with a weak D call TRBD1 (5 bases). The source of this sequence is an adult in good health. The specimen was peripheral blood, collected on day 0 of AZD1222 vaccination. The CDR3 spells CASSFSRVQPQHF. The DNA of the CDR3 is TGTGCCAGCAGCTTTTCCAGGGTCCAGCCCCAGCATTTT.